The sequence of this T cell receptor beta chain was determined in a study of blood T cell repertoires in COVID-19. Sequencing was performed with immunoSEQ multiplex PCR; in TCRdb, only in-frame clones are kept and a portion is missing. The table shows some 300,000 clones, with around 91% occurring only once. This clone has only a few counts. This receptor was identified in a woman between 40 and 50 years old with COVID-19, enrolled during active disease. The sample comprised peripheral blood.

The CDR3 region has the DNA TGTGCCAGCAGCCCCTTATCCCCTTATAATGAAAAACTGTTTTTT. Protein sequence: CASSPLSPYNEKLFF. The chain carries TRBV5-4 and TRBJ1-4, with D unclear. V lost 4 bases and J 4 bases, leaving 14 bases between the germline ends. Germline-derived CDR1 and CDR2 are SGHNT and YYREEE (reference sequence). The length of the CDR3 is 15 residues.